Listed below are T cell receptor beta chains from one sample, sequenced in a study of shared clonotypes between healthy human individuals. Assay: immunoSEQ multiplex PCR; the TCRdb copy retains only in-frame clones and omits some. The sample includes 1.5 million to 2.5 million clones, approximately 95% seen only once; the top ten take 1.2%. Sequencing was carried out using naive CD8+ T cells sorted from blood. These receptors came from a man aged 18 to 29 in good health. Both conserved end residues are part of each CDR3. Fields, in order: D gene, J gene, V gene, clone size, CDR3 protein, CDR3 DNA. The D gene is left open where the match is weak. Clone size is stated in some rows and not others, as once, few, many or a class when expanded.

D: TRBD1; J: TRBJ1-2; V: TRBV2; size: -; CDR3: CASIPGTAGNYGYTF; DNA: TGTGCCAGCATCCCCGGGACAGCGGGGAACTATGGCTACACCTTC
D: -; J: TRBJ1-2; V: TRBV5-7; size: -; CDR3: CASSYRREEIQPGYTF; DNA: TGTGCCAGCAGCTATCGACGGGAGGAAATTCAGCCTGGCTACACCTTC
D: -; J: TRBJ1-4; V: TRBV29-1; size: -; CDR3: CSVVEIGNEKLFF; DNA: TGCAGCGTTGTGGAGATAGGAAATGAAAAACTGTTTTTT
D: -; J: TRBJ2-3; V: TRBV4-1; size: -; CDR3: CASSQQTSSTDTQYF; DNA: TGCGCCAGCAGCCAGCAGACCTCTAGCACAGATACGCAGTATTTT
D: -; J: TRBJ1-1; V: TRBV15; size: -; CDR3: CATSSPTPGEENTEAFF; DNA: TGTGCCACCAGCAGTCCTACACCAGGGGAGGAAAACACTGAAGCTTTCTTT
D: -; J: TRBJ1-1; V: TRBV19; size: -; CDR3: CASSMGAGAEAFF; DNA: TGTGCCAGTAGTATGGGGGCGGGGGCTGAAGCTTTCTTT
D: TRBD2; J: TRBJ2-1; V: TRBV7-2; size: once; CDR3: CASSFSGMGRWEQFF; DNA: TGTGCCAGCAGCTTTAGCGGGATGGGTAGATGGGAGCAGTTCTTC
D: TRBD2; J: TRBJ2-5; V: TRBV2; size: -; CDR3: CASSEGAGDIGTQYF; DNA: TGTGCCAGCAGTGAAGGGGCGGGAGATATTGGGACCCAGTACTTC
D: TRBD2; J: TRBJ2-5; V: TRBV7-9; size: -; CDR3: CASSSGLAKETQYF; DNA: TGTGCCAGCAGCTCGGGACTAGCGAAAGAGACCCAGTACTTC
D: -; J: TRBJ1-1; V: TRBV7-6; size: -; CDR3: CASSLEGDRVDEAFF; DNA: TGTGCCAGCAGCTTAGAAGGGGACCGCGTGGATGAAGCTTTCTTT
D: TRBD1; J: TRBJ1-1; V: TRBV5-4; size: -; CDR3: CASSSDRGRMNTEAFF; DNA: TGTGCCAGCAGCTCAGACAGGGGGCGGATGAACACTGAAGCTTTCTTT
D: TRBD1; J: TRBJ1-5; V: TRBV4-1; size: -; CDR3: CASSQGQGYSNQPQHF; DNA: TGCGCCAGCAGCCAGGGACAGGGTTATAGCAATCAGCCCCAGCATTTT
D: TRBD2; J: TRBJ2-7; V: TRBV7-9; size: -; CDR3: CASSLEGGGYYEQYF; DNA: TGTGCCAGCAGCTTAGAGGGCGGGGGATACTACGAGCAGTACTTC
D: -; J: TRBJ2-3; V: TRBV7-3; size: -; CDR3: CASSLTPSRGTDTQYF; DNA: TGTGCCAGCAGCTTAACCCCTAGCCGGGGCACAGATACGCAGTATTTT
D: TRBD2; J: TRBJ2-2; V: TRBV5-1; size: -; CDR3: CASSSGTSGSPGELFF; DNA: TGCGCCAGCAGCTCGGGGACTAGCGGGAGCCCCGGGGAGCTGTTTTTT
D: -; J: TRBJ1-4; V: TRBV6-1; size: -; CDR3: CASSPSRVVAEKLFF; DNA: TGTGCCAGCAGTCCCTCGAGGGTGGTAGCCGAAAAACTGTTTTTT
D: -; J: TRBJ2-7; V: TRBV2; size: -; CDR3: CASSAGLFEQYF; DNA: TGTGCCAGCAGCGCGGGACTTTTTGAGCAGTACTTC
D: -; J: TRBJ2-5; V: TRBV29-1; size: once; CDR3: CSVVSGTRQETQYF; DNA: TGCAGCGTCGTATCGGGTACTCGACAAGAGACCCAGTACTTC
D: -; J: TRBJ1-6; V: TRBV5-4; size: few; CDR3: CASSLALDSPLHF; DNA: TGTGCCAGCAGCTTGGCCCTAGATTCACCCCTCCACTTT
D: -; J: TRBJ2-5; V: TRBV4-1; size: -; CDR3: CASSLRQEETQYF; DNA: TGCGCCAGCAGCCTCCGACAGGAAGAGACCCAGTACTTC
D: -; J: TRBJ1-1; V: TRBV7-3; size: -; CDR3: CASSLTGGVGTEAFF; DNA: TGTGCCAGCAGCTTAACAGGGGGAGTAGGGACTGAAGCTTTCTTT
D: -; J: TRBJ2-7; V: TRBV11-3; size: -; CDR3: CASSLRGSYEQYF; DNA: TGTGCCAGCAGCCTTCGGGGCTCCTACGAGCAGTACTTC
D: TRBD2; J: TRBJ2-5; V: TRBV9; size: -; CDR3: CASSVGTSGEQETQYF; DNA: TGTGCCAGCAGCGTAGGCACTAGCGGGGAGCAAGAGACCCAGTACTTC
D: -; J: TRBJ2-3; V: TRBV4-3; size: -; CDR3: CASSRERAADTQYF; DNA: TGCGCCAGCAGCCGTGAGAGGGCTGCAGATACGCAGTATTTT
D: -; J: TRBJ2-1; V: TRBV6-5; size: -; CDR3: CASTFLPSNEQFF; DNA: TGTGCCAGCACCTTCCTTCCCAGCAATGAGCAGTTCTTC
D: TRBD1; J: TRBJ1-2; V: TRBV30; size: -; CDR3: CAWSARTGGIGYTF; DNA: TGTGCCTGGAGTGCTCGGACAGGGGGCATTGGCTACACCTTC
D: TRBD2; J: TRBJ2-3; V: TRBV28; size: -; CDR3: CASSRLAAGPGQWGLTDTQYF; DNA: TGTGCCAGCAGTAGACTAGCGGCAGGGCCGGGCCAATGGGGCCTTACAGATACGCAGTATTTT
D: TRBD2; J: TRBJ2-5; V: TRBV27; size: -; CDR3: CASSKTSGGSLETQYF; DNA: TGTGCCAGCAGCAAAACTAGCGGGGGAAGCCTAGAGACCCAGTACTTC
D: -; J: TRBJ1-2; V: TRBV5-1; size: -; CDR3: CASSNSGGARYGYTF; DNA: TGCGCCAGCAGCAACAGCGGGGGCGCGAGGTATGGCTACACCTTC
D: -; J: TRBJ1-1; V: TRBV28; size: -; CDR3: CASSLTLDTEAFF; DNA: TGTGCCAGCAGTTTGACTCTGGACACTGAAGCTTTCTTT
D: -; J: TRBJ2-7; V: TRBV7-9; size: -; CDR3: CASSLGSEGGNSYEQYF; DNA: TGTGCCAGCAGCTTAGGGTCAGAAGGAGGGAATTCCTACGAGCAGTACTTC
D: TRBD1; J: TRBJ2-7; V: TRBV4-1; size: -; CDR3: CASSDRGTGVYEQYF; DNA: TGCGCCAGCAGCGACCGCGGGACAGGCGTTTACGAGCAGTACTTC
D: -; J: TRBJ2-6; V: TRBV11-2; size: -; CDR3: CASSAISRSGANVLTF; DNA: TGTGCCAGCAGCGCTATTTCCCGGTCTGGGGCCAACGTCCTGACTTTC
D: TRBD1; J: TRBJ1-5; V: TRBV5-6; size: -; CDR3: CASSYRQGYPWGNQPQHF; DNA: TGTGCCAGCAGCTATCGACAGGGGTACCCTTGGGGGAATCAGCCCCAGCATTTT
D: -; J: TRBJ2-2; V: TRBV19; size: -; CDR3: CASCGMGGGELFF; DNA: TGTGCCAGCTGTGGGATGGGTGGCGGGGAGCTGTTTTTT
D: -; J: TRBJ2-7; V: TRBV2; size: -; CDR3: CASSAGQAYEQYF; DNA: TGTGCCAGCAGTGCGGGACAAGCCTACGAGCAGTACTTC
D: TRBD1; J: TRBJ1-2; V: TRBV2; size: -; CDR3: CASSYTGQDLIYGYTF; DNA: TGTGCCAGCAGTTATACGGGACAGGACTTGATCTATGGCTACACCTTC
D: -; J: TRBJ1-1; V: TRBV19; size: -; CDR3: CASTKGWREAFF; DNA: TGTGCCAGTACCAAAGGGTGGAGAGAAGCTTTCTTT
D: -; J: TRBJ1-1; V: TRBV7-9; size: once; CDR3: CASCWGPGTEAFF; DNA: TGTGCCAGCTGTTGGGGCCCAGGCACTGAAGCTTTCTTT
D: TRBD1; J: TRBJ1-1; V: TRBV20-1; size: -; CDR3: CSAQGVTEAFF; DNA: TGCAGTGCTCAGGGGGTAACTGAAGCTTTCTTT
D: TRBD2; J: TRBJ2-7; V: TRBV27; size: -; CDR3: CASSLMGGTSGSYEQYF; DNA: TGTGCCAGCAGTTTAATGGGCGGGACTAGCGGCTCCTACGAGCAGTACTTC
D: -; J: TRBJ1-1; V: TRBV27; size: -; CDR3: CASSLRGPVWVTEAFF; DNA: TGTGCCAGCAGTTTAAGAGGGCCGGTATGGGTCACTGAAGCTTTCTTT
D: -; J: TRBJ1-3; V: TRBV19; size: many; CDR3: CASFPRSNLTVSGNTIYF; DNA: TGTGCCAGCTTCCCGCGGTCGAACCTAACCGTCTCTGGAAACACCATATATTTT
D: -; J: TRBJ2-3; V: TRBV7-6; size: -; CDR3: CASSLASGSDTQYF; DNA: TGTGCCAGCAGCTTAGCTAGCGGATCAGATACGCAGTATTTT
D: -; J: TRBJ2-1; V: TRBV7-8; size: once; CDR3: CASSLDPPPSSYNEQFF; DNA: TGTGCCAGCAGCTTAGATCCCCCCCCAAGCTCCTACAATGAGCAGTTCTTC
D: -; J: TRBJ1-2; V: TRBV28; size: -; CDR3: CASRPQGNPYGYTF; DNA: TGTGCCAGCAGGCCACAGGGAAACCCTTATGGCTACACCTTC